These 29 T cell receptor beta chains were all obtained from the same sample, sequenced in a study of blood T cell repertoires in COVID-19. TCRdb's copy holds only in-frame clones and misses some; the assay was immunoSEQ multiplex PCR. The sample has about 180,000 clones, about 85% seen once. The sequencing input was peripheral blood. All receptors come from a person aged 65 to 79 with COVID-19, enrolled during active disease.

This clone appeared a single time. The chain employs TRBV5-6 and TRBJ2-5, with D tentatively TRBD1 (6 bases). The V and J ends lost 4 bases and 5 bases respectively, with 24 bases between them. The CDR3 contains 17 residues. The germline V gene has CDR1 SGHDT and CDR2 YYEEEE. The CDR3 nucleotides read TGTGCCAGCAGCCAAATCAGGGGTCGCCCGGATGTGGAGACCCAGTACTTC. Amino acid sequence: CASSQIRGRPDVETQYF. Full variable domain (rest looked up from reference TRBV5-6 and TRBJ2-5): DAGVTQSPTHLIKTRGQQVTLRCSPKSGHDTVSWYQQALGQGPQFIFQYYEEEERQRGNFPDRFSGHQFPNYSSELNVNALLLGDSALYLCASSQIRGRPDVETQYFGPGTRLLVL.

This clone has just one count. This chain joins TRBV7-2 and TRBJ1-4; D is undetermined. The V gene's germline CDR1 is SGHTA and CDR2 FQGNSA. CDR3 length: 13 amino acids. Trimming stripped 5 bases from V and 3 bases from J, with 7 bases between. As DNA, the CDR3 is TGTGCCAGCAGCAAGGGAGCTAATGAAAAACTGTTTTTT. It codes for CASSKGANEKLFF.

This sequence joins TRBV7-9 and TRBJ2-2; 11 bases agree with TRBD1. The CDR3 length is 15 residues. CDR1 SEHNR and CDR2 FQNEAQ come from the germline V gene (reference sequence). V was pared by 5 bases and J by 5 bases, with 4 bases of the junction left unmatched. The CDR3 nucleotides read TGTGCCAGCAGCCCAGGGACAGGGGGAACCGGGGAGCTGTTTTTT. Its translation is CASSPGTGGTGELFF.

The chain carries TRBV28 and TRBJ1-5; no clear D. V shed 4 bases and J shed 6 bases, with 10 bases lying between them. CDR3 size: 13 residues. Germline lookup yields CDR1 MDHEN and CDR2 SYDVKM. CDR3 amino acids: CASSSRISQPQHF. The CDR3 DNA sequence: TGTGCCAGCAGTTCCAGGATTTCTCAGCCCCAGCATTTT.

The table lists this clone with a few counts. V usage is TRBV28 and J usage is TRBJ1-1; TRBD1 aligns across 9 bases. The V segment lost 7 bases and the J segment 5 bases; nucleotides outside the gene matches: 8. The CDR3 has 14 amino acids. Looked up from germline, CDR1 is MDHEN and CDR2 is SYDVKM. The CDR3 sequence: CASKQQGAGTEAFF. The CDR3 nucleotides read TGTGCCAGCAAGCAACAGGGGGCTGGGACTGAAGCTTTCTTT.

The rearrangement uses TRBV11-1 and TRBJ1-2; no clear D gene. The length of the CDR3 is 13 residues. CDR1 and CDR2 (germline): SGHAT, FQDESV (reference sequence). Trimming shortened V by 4 bases and J by 7 bases, and 13 bases separated the two germline ends. CDR3 loop: CASSSWEGSGYTF. In nucleotides, the CDR3 is TGTGCCAGCAGCTCATGGGAGGGTAGTGGCTACACCTTC.

The rearrangement joins TRBV6-5 to TRBJ1-5, with a tentative D call TRBD1 (5 bases). V dropped 6 bases and J dropped 7 bases, with 16 bases sitting between them. CDR3 size: 14 residues. The V gene's germline CDR1 is MNHEY and CDR2 SVGAGI. This CDR3 is CASSSQGVGQPQHF. For the CDR3, the DNA is TGTGCCAGCAGCTCCCAAGGGGTCGGCCAGCCCCAGCATTTT.

In this sample, this clone turned up once. The gene calls are TRBV28 and TRBJ1-2; 9 bases line up with TRBD1. V lost 2 bases, J lost 4 bases, and 5 bases stayed unmatched. The CDR3 length is 15 residues. Looked up from germline, CDR1 is MDHEN and CDR2 is SYDVKM. The DNA of the CDR3 is TGTGCCAGCAGTTTAGACAGGGGGGCGCTCTATGGCTACACCTTC. As protein: CASSLDRGALYGYTF.

V gene TRBV7-2 combines with J gene TRBJ2-2, with 11 nucleotides matching TRBD2. The CDR3 extends over 18 amino acids. Per the germline V gene, CDR1 is SGHTA and CDR2 is FQGNSA. Trimming cost V 2 bases and J 6 bases; bases outside gene matches: 11. The CDR3: CASSLPLLAGGRAGELFF. In DNA form, the CDR3 reads TGTGCCAGCAGCTTACCCCTCCTAGCGGGGGGTCGGGCCGGGGAGCTGTTTTTT.

CDR3 sequence (DNA): TGTGCCAGCAGCATGACAAGCCGGAACAGGCCTAGCAATCAGCCCCAGCATTTT. Translated, it gives CASSMTSRNRPSNQPQHF. This chain links TRBV21-1 with TRBJ1-5; TRBD1, the table's D call, lacks a check against the DNA. TRBV21-1 is a pseudogene segment. The CDR3 is 18 amino acids.

The CDR3 reads CASQGTEAFF. In DNA form, the CDR3 reads TGTGCCAGCCAGGGGACTGAAGCTTTCTTT. This chain uses TRBV18 with TRBJ1-1; D might be TRBD1 (6 bases). V gave up 8 bases and J gave up 5 bases, with 6 bases separating them. This CDR3 has 10 amino acids. Looked up from germline, CDR1 is KGHSH and CDR2 is LQKENI.

The V gene is TRBV7-2, the J gene TRBJ2-2; weak D call: TRBD2 (6 bases). The CDR3 is 15 residues long. Germline V gene sequence: CDR1 SGHTA, CDR2 FQGNSA. V lost 2 bases to trimming and J lost 6 bases, with 13 bases between them. In DNA form, the CDR3 reads TGTGCCAGCAGCTTACGGGTCGGGGGTTCCGGGGAGCTGTTTTTT. Translated, it gives CASSLRVGGSGELFF.

The chain uses TRBV5-4 and TRBJ2-2; TRBD2 aligns across 14 bases. V lost 4 bases to trimming and J lost 11 bases; unmatched junction nucleotides: 7. The CDR3 is 15 amino acids. Looked up from germline, CDR1 is SGHNT and CDR2 is YYREEE (reference sequence). The CDR3 loop is CASSRGLAGAVELFF. Written as DNA, the CDR3 is TGTGCCAGCAGCCGGGGACTAGCGGGAGCGGTTGAGCTGTTTTTT.

The J gene is TRBJ1-1, the V gene TRBV3-1 (or the pseudogene TRBV3-2), with D perhaps matching TRBD1 (5 bases). The V and J ends lost 0 bases and 0 bases respectively, with 8 bases between them. From germline, CDR1 is LGHDT and CDR2 YNNKEL (reference sequence). CDR3 length: 15 residues. CDR3: CASSQDRDLNTEAFF. In DNA, the CDR3 is TGTGCCAGCAGCCAAGATCGGGACTTGAACACTGAAGCTTTCTTT.

The chain couples TRBV6-2 or TRBV6-3 to TRBJ2-5; the D gene is possibly TRBD1 (6 bases). V lost 0 bases and J lost 5, with 13 bases in between. The V gene's germline CDR1 is MNHEY and CDR2 SVGEGT. The CDR3 sequence is 15 residues long. CDR3 loop: CASSYSGAPGETQYF. CDR3 nucleotides: TGTGCCAGCAGTTACTCGGGGGCCCCAGGGGAGACCCAGTACTTC.

V is TRBV19 and J is TRBJ1-3; 8 bases agree with TRBD1. Germline V lookup: CDR1 LNHDA, CDR2 SQIVND (reference sequence). This CDR3 comprises 16 residues. J was trimmed by 4 bases and V by 3 bases; bases with no gene match: 8. CDR3 amino acids: CASSIGQGAWGNTIYF. CDR3 nucleotide sequence: TGTGCCAGTAGTATCGGACAGGGAGCGTGGGGAAACACCATATATTTT.

This clone occurred a few times. The rearrangement links TRBV6-2 or TRBV6-3 to TRBJ2-2, with a tentative D call TRBD2 (6 bases). Looked up from germline, CDR1 is MNHEY and CDR2 is SVGEGT. Trimming left V 4 bases short and J 4 bases short, with 16 bases between. This CDR3 spans 16 amino acids. CDR3 DNA sequence: TGTGCCAGCAGTTCCCCCCTTAGGAGGGTCACCGGGGAGCTGTTTTTT. Translating it yields CASSSPLRRVTGELFF.

This chain joins TRBV3-1 (or the pseudogene TRBV3-2) and TRBJ1-4, with TRBD1 matching over 9 bases. The CDR3 length is 17 residues. Looked up from germline, CDR1 is LGHDT and CDR2 is YNNKEL (reference sequence). Trimming took 4 bases from V and 6 from J; bases not matched to a gene: 12. CDR3 sequence: CASSPQLNRGRHEKLFF. The CDR3 nucleotides read TGTGCCAGCAGCCCTCAGCTAAACAGGGGGCGTCATGAAAAACTGTTTTTT.

The chain links TRBV6-2 or TRBV6-3 to TRBJ2-5; D remains unclear. Trimming cost V 5 bases and J 8 bases, with 18 bases left between them. CDR1 and CDR2 from the germline V gene are MNHEY and SVGEGT. The CDR3 loop spans 14 amino acids. Here the CDR3 reads CASSTTTIPGTQYF. Written as DNA, the CDR3 is TGTGCCAGCAGTACCACTACTATCCCCGGTACCCAGTACTTC.

The chain has TRBV10-3 and TRBJ1-4; D remains unclear. This CDR3 region has 14 residues. Germline V gene sequence: CDR1 ENHRY, CDR2 SYGVKD. Between the trimmed V and J ends, which lost 6 bases and 2 bases, there was a span of 10 bases. CDR3 amino acids: CAIRAGSTNEKLFF. The CDR3 DNA follows: TGTGCCATCAGGGCCGGGTCGACTAATGAAAAACTGTTTTTT.

V is TRBV10-3 and J is TRBJ1-1; no reliable D call. Germline V gene data show CDR1 as ENHRY and CDR2 as SYGVKD. This CDR3 spans 13 amino acids. Trimming cost V 7 bases and J 1 base, with 10 bases left between them. CDR3 coding DNA: TGTGCCATCACGCGGGATGGGAACACTGAAGCTTTCTTT. As protein: CAITRDGNTEAFF.

The chain joins TRBV5-4 to TRBJ2-3; 8 nucleotides align to TRBD1. In germline, CDR1 is SGHNT, CDR2 YYREEE (reference sequence). Trimming cost V 5 bases and J 5 bases; bases outside gene matches: 4. This CDR3 has 13 residues. As DNA, the CDR3 is TGTGCCAGCAGTCCTGACAGGGGAGATACGCAGTATTTT. Translating gives CASSPDRGDTQYF.

The chain links TRBV28 to TRBJ2-7; TRBD1 is a possible D gene (6 bases). Germline V gives CDR1 MDHEN, CDR2 SYDVKM. Trimming removed 7 bases at V and 3 bases at J, with 13 bases between. CDR3 length equals 13 residues. CDR3 DNA sequence: TGTGCCAGCACCGCCCTGGACAGCTACGAGCAGTACTTC. Translating it yields CASTALDSYEQYF.

CDR3 DNA: TGTGCCAGCAGGAGTCCAGGGGCGGCGGAGGAAAAACTGTTTTTT. As protein: CASRSPGAAEEKLFF. The gene calls are TRBV2 and TRBJ1-4, with D possibly matching TRBD1 (6 bases). V gave up 6 bases and J gave up 8 bases, with 19 bases separating them. Germline values: CDR1 SNHLY, CDR2 FYNNEI. The CDR3 is 15 residues long.

This chain connects TRBV6-5 to TRBJ2-7; TRBD1 matches at 9 bases. The CDR3 spans 16 residues. V shed 0 bases, J shed 4 bases, and the junction held 7 bases outside the gene matches. Germline V lookup: CDR1 MNHEY, CDR2 SVGAGI. The CDR3 loop reads CASSYSNRGPLYEQYF. The CDR3 nucleotides read TGTGCCAGCAGTTACTCGAACAGGGGGCCCCTTTACGAGCAGTACTTC.

The rearrangement joins TRBV18 to TRBJ1-1; D is perhaps TRBD1 (6 bases). This CDR3 region has 16 residues. Per the germline V gene, CDR1 is KGHSH and CDR2 is LQKENI. With 3 bases removed from V and 0 bases from J, the gap between germline ends came to 14 bases. The CDR3 region is CASSPYARGMNTEAFF. In nucleotides, the CDR3 is TGTGCCAGCTCACCGTACGCCAGGGGCATGAACACTGAAGCTTTCTTT.

The rearrangement uses TRBV12-3 or TRBV12-4 and TRBJ1-1; TRBD1 is a possible D gene (6 bases). Trimming took 7 bases from V and 5 from J, leaving 11 bases between them. CDR3 length: 12 residues. This CDR3 reads CASTLRGTEAFF. The CDR3 bases are TGTGCCAGCACCCTCAGGGGAACTGAAGCTTTCTTT.

This clone was picked up one time. The chain has TRBV9 and TRBJ1-2; the D is unclear. Between the trimmed V and J ends, which lost 4 bases and 6 bases, there was a span of 13 bases. The CDR3 contains 13 residues. CDR1 and CDR2 (germline): SGDLS, YYNGEE. The CDR3 DNA sequence: TGTGCCAGCAGCTTTAATAGCCGTAATGGCTACACCTTC. Translating it yields CASSFNSRNGYTF.

The chain has TRBV3-1 (or the pseudogene TRBV3-2) and TRBJ2-1; tentatively, D is TRBD2 (5 bases). The ends were cut back, 0 bases at V and 9 bases at J, with 18 bases in the middle. The CDR3 spans 16 residues. CDR1 LGHDT and CDR2 YNNKEL come from the germline V gene (reference sequence). The CDR3 bases are TGTGCCAGCAGCCAAGAGCAGCGGTACGTGTGGAGTGAGCAGTTCTTC. The encoded protein is CASSQEQRYVWSEQFF.